A single sample is the source of the 31 T cell receptor beta chains below, sequenced in a study of T cells in Graves' hyperthyroidism and ophthalmopathy. There were TCR beta CDR3 regions amplified from RNA transcripts. Primed by the HTBI set, a first-round RT-PCR was run on the TCR CDR3. MiXCR, run by TCRdb on the multiplex PCR reads, gives a single entry per CDR3 protein. The data show about 480,000 distinct CDR3 sequences, roughly 14% seen once. Sequencing input: blood. The receptor set was obtained from a woman under 30 with Graves' hyperthyroidism.

This clonotype has a count of ten or more. The V gene is TRBV20-1, the J gene TRBJ2-3, with 13 nucleotides matching TRBD2. CDR1 is DFQATT and CDR2 is SNEGSKA in the germline V gene (reference sequence). Trimming cost V 6 bases and J 0 bases; bases outside gene matches: 6. The length of the CDR3 is 16 residues. The CDR3 DNA reads TGCAGTGCCACGGGACTAGCGGGGACTAGCACAGATACGCAGTATTTT. It yields the protein CSATGLAGTSTDTQYF.

This clonotype was recorded many times. The gene calls are TRBV5-1 and TRBJ2-5; 11 bases are a match to TRBD2. V lost 3 bases and J lost 1; bases outside the gene matches: 5. CDR1 is SGHRS and CDR2 is YFSETQ in the germline V gene. The CDR3 totals 16 residues. Here the CDR3 reads CASSSMGLAAQETQYF. CDR3 nucleotide sequence: TGCGCCAGCAGCTCGATGGGACTAGCGGCCCAAGAGACCCAGTACTTC.

This clonotype was observed many times. The V gene is TRBV27, the J gene TRBJ1-2; 7 bases match TRBD1. Germline values: CDR1 MNHEY, CDR2 SMNVEV (reference sequence). V was pared by 0 bases and J by 5 bases, with 0 bases of the junction left unmatched. This CDR3 contains 13 residues. The CDR3 bases are TGTGCCAGCAGTTTATCGACAGGGTATGGCTACACCTTC. Protein: CASSLSTGYGYTF.

In its sample, this clonotype was seen many times. The chain joins TRBV9 to TRBJ1-4, with no clear D. The CDR3 sequence is 15 residues long. V lost 0 bases, J lost 4 bases, and 10 bases lay in between. Germline V CDR1 and CDR2: SGDLS, YYNGEE. The CDR3 DNA sequence: TGTGCCAGCAGCGTAGGAGTAGGGTATAATGAAAAACTGTTTTTT. It codes for CASSVGVGYNEKLFF. The variable domain in full, completed from reference TRBV9 and TRBJ1-4, reads DSGVTQTPKHLITATGQRVTLRCSPRSGDLSVYWYQQSLDQGLQFLIQYYNGEERAKGNILERFSAQQFPDLHSELNLSSLELGDSALYFCASSVGVGYNEKLFFGSGTQLSVL.

At least ten counts were recorded for this clonotype. V usage is TRBV29-1 and J usage is TRBJ2-3; no firm D call. Germline V gives CDR1 SQVTM, CDR2 ANQGSEA. V lost 2 bases and J 3 bases, leaving 9 bases between the germline ends. This CDR3 contains 13 residues. The CDR3 here is CSVESRLTDTQYF. CDR3 nucleotides: TGCAGCGTTGAATCCCGATTGACAGATACGCAGTATTTT.

This clonotype was seen ten or more times. CDR3 amino acids: CAWIGGTEAFF. The CDR3 DNA follows: TGTGCCTGGATAGGGGGCACTGAAGCTTTCTTT. This chain uses TRBV30 with TRBJ1-1; possible D gene TRBD1, 6 bases. CDR1 and CDR2 (germline): GTSNPN, SVGIG (reference sequence). The V end was cut by 4 bases, the J end by 4 bases, with 7 bases between. The CDR3 loop spans 11 amino acids.

The chain recombines TRBV20-1 with TRBJ2-1, with 7 positions matching TRBD2. CDR1 is DFQATT and CDR2 is SNEGSKA in the germline V gene (reference sequence). V dropped 7 bases and J dropped 8; count of bases not matched to a gene: 11. The length of the CDR3 is 13 residues. CDR3 sequence reads: CSVPAGAEYEQFF. CDR3 nucleotide sequence: TGCAGTGTCCCTGCGGGAGCGGAGTATGAGCAGTTCTTC.

The sample holds a few counts of this clonotype. The chain couples TRBV20-1 to TRBJ1-6; 9 nucleotides align to TRBD1. J lost 6 bases, V lost 5 bases, and 5 bases had no gene match. Per germline, CDR1 DFQATT and CDR2 SNEGSKA (reference sequence). This CDR3 is built from 14 residues. The CDR3 loop reads CSAFGTGFNSPLHF. The CDR3, as DNA: TGCAGTGCTTTTGGGACAGGGTTTAATTCACCCCTCCACTTT.

Ten or more counts support this clonotype. The V call is TRBV6-5, the J call TRBJ2-7; 7 positions agree with TRBD2. The germline gives CDR1 MNHEY, CDR2 SVGAGI. The CDR3 contains 14 residues. The V and J ends lost 0 bases and 4 bases, in that order; junction bases with no gene match: 3. The CDR3 region is CASSYSREGYEQYF. The CDR3 coding sequence is TGTGCCAGCAGTTACTCCAGGGAGGGATACGAGCAGTACTTC.

This clonotype was picked up a small number of times. The chain's CDR3 is CASASASGTYEQYF. For the CDR3, the DNA is TGTGCCAGCGCTTCTGCTAGCGGGACCTACGAGCAGTACTTC. The V and J genes are TRBV6-1 and TRBJ2-7; 9 nucleotides align to TRBD2. Germline V gives CDR1 MNHNS, CDR2 SASEGT. Germline trimming cut 8 bases from V and 2 bases from J; bases unmatched to any gene: 7. This CDR3 comprises 14 residues.

Many counts were recorded for this clonotype. J is TRBJ2-7 and V is TRBV7-2, with 9 bases lining up with TRBD1. Looked up from germline, CDR1 is SGHTA and CDR2 is FQGNSA. J lost 4 bases, V lost 4 bases, and 8 bases had no gene match. The length of the CDR3 is 15 residues. As DNA, the CDR3 is TGTGCCAGCAGCTATGCCGGGACAGGGAGGTACGAGCAGTACTTC. This codes for CASSYAGTGRYEQYF.

This clonotype was seen ten or more times. V usage is TRBV7-2 and J usage is TRBJ2-3; 12 bases agree with TRBD1. The germline CDR1 and CDR2 sequences are SGHTA and FQGNSA. Germline trimming cut 11 bases from V and 4 bases from J; bases unmatched to any gene: 7. There are 14 residues in the CDR3. This CDR3 is CAGGTGGASDTQYF. Written as DNA, the CDR3 is TGTGCCGGAGGGACAGGGGGCGCATCAGATACGCAGTATTTT.

V gene TRBV5-4 combines with J gene TRBJ2-3, with 9 bases aligning to TRBD2. V lost 4 bases to trimming and J lost 4 bases; unmatched junction nucleotides: 7. The germline gives CDR1 SGHNT, CDR2 YYREEE (reference sequence). The CDR3 covers 15 residues. The CDR3 here is CASSLLAGVADTQYF. The CDR3 region has the DNA TGTGCCAGCAGCCTGTTAGCGGGAGTTGCAGATACGCAGTATTTT.

As to this clonotype: A much larger clone differs from this one at a single base, so this may be a read error. This chain uses TRBV12-3 or TRBV12-4 with TRBJ2-7; D is unclear. With 4 bases removed from V and 0 bases from J, the gap between germline ends came to 13 bases. The CDR3 sequence is 15 residues long. CDR3 amino acids: CASSYSGPSSYEQYF. Written as DNA, the CDR3 is TGTGCCAGCAGTTACTCCGGACCGAGCTCCTACGAGCAGTACTTC.

V is TRBV6-5 and J is TRBJ2-3; D not resolved. Germline CDR1 reads MNHEY; CDR2 reads SVGAGI. CDR3 length equals 14 residues. Between the trimmed V and J ends, which lost 0 bases and 5 bases, there was a span of 9 bases. The CDR3 region is CASSYSTTLDTQYF. CDR3 DNA: TGTGCCAGCAGTTACTCGACCACTCTAGATACGCAGTATTTT.

This clonotype was seen repeatedly, ten times or more. The chain employs TRBV4-2 and TRBJ2-5, with 7 bases lining up with TRBD2. CDR1 and CDR2 (germline): LGHNA, YNFKEQ. With V trimmed by 7 bases and J by 5 bases, 10 bases remained unmatched. The CDR3 has 14 amino acids. The CDR3 protein is CASNPRGGSETQYF. CDR3 in DNA: TGTGCCAGCAACCCCCGGGGAGGGTCTGAGACCCAGTACTTC.

There are many counts of this clonotype. This CDR3 is CAWSPRLLNNEQFF. The CDR3 DNA follows: TGTGCCTGGAGTCCCCGGCTACTAAACAATGAGCAGTTCTTC. The gene calls are TRBV30 and TRBJ2-1, with no clear D. This CDR3 is built from 14 residues. The germline CDR1 and CDR2 sequences are GTSNPN and SVGIG (reference sequence). Between the trimmed V and J ends, which lost 2 bases and 5 bases, there was a span of 13 bases.

Written as DNA, the CDR3 is TGCAGTGCTAGCCCCCTCGATGGGGACATTCAGTACTTC. Its protein is CSASPLDGDIQYF. This chain connects TRBV20-1 to TRBJ2-4; D is uncertain. Deletions cut 3 bases from V and 8 bases from J, with 14 bases between. The CDR3 runs 13 residues. The germline CDR1 and CDR2 sequences are DFQATT and SNEGSKA (reference sequence).

A few counts support this clonotype. Relative to the germline gene, one junction end is altered; a read error may explain this. The chain employs TRBV6-1 and TRBJ1-5; TRBD1 matches at 10 bases. The CDR3 runs to 14 residues. Germline-derived CDR1 and CDR2 are MNHNS and SASEGT. The CDR3 coding sequence is TGTGCCAGCAGAGAAGGACAGGGGGATCAGCCCCAGCATTTT. Amino acid sequence: CASREGQGDQPQHF.

There are many counts of this clonotype. The rearrangement links TRBV6-1 to TRBJ2-7; 10 bases agree with TRBD2. CDR1 is MNHNS, CDR2 SASEGT, per germline. Unmatched junction bases numbered 5, after V lost 6 bases and J lost 0 bases. The CDR3 is made up of 15 amino acids. CDR3 loop: CASSLAGGISYEQYV. CDR3 DNA: TGTGCCAGCAGCTTAGCGGGAGGAATCTCCTACGAGCAGTACGTC.

Only a few counts were recorded for this clonotype. This chain joins TRBV10-3 and TRBJ1-2; D is ambiguous. V lost 0 bases to trimming and J lost 4 bases, with 15 bases between them. Germline loops: CDR1 ENHRY, CDR2 SYGVKD. CDR3 length equals 16 residues. CDR3 region: CAISESIGTQSYGYTF. CDR3 nucleotides: TGTGCCATCAGTGAGTCGATTGGTACACAGTCCTATGGCTACACCTTC.

This clonotype was observed many times. The rearrangement uses TRBV6-5 and TRBJ1-1; 7 bases fit TRBD1. CDR1 MNHEY and CDR2 SVGAGI come from the germline V gene. CDR3 size: 14 residues. J lost 6 bases, V lost 0 bases, and 4 bases had no gene match. The CDR3 nucleotides read TGTGCCAGCAGTTACTCGCGGCAGGGGGCTGAAGCTTTCTTT. Its translation is CASSYSRQGAEAFF.

The table lists this clonotype with many counts. The CDR3 nucleotides are TGCAGTGCGTCTGGAGAAGTCTCCTACGAGCAGTACTTC. It translates to CSASGEVSYEQYF. The genes are TRBV20-1 and TRBJ2-7, with D unresolved. The V end was cut by 6 bases, the J end by 0 bases, with 12 bases between. The CDR3 loop spans 13 amino acids. Germline V gene data show CDR1 as DFQATT and CDR2 as SNEGSKA (reference sequence).

Many counts were recorded for this clonotype. The chain carries TRBV30 and TRBJ1-1, with TRBD1 matching over 7 bases. This CDR3 has 14 residues. Losses at the gene ends were 7 bases for V and 3 bases for J; bases not matched to a gene: 11. The germline gives CDR1 GTSNPN, CDR2 SVGIG (reference sequence). CDR3 DNA sequence: TGTGCCTTACGTGACAGGGAGTATGACACTGAAGCTTTCTTT. Its protein is CALRDREYDTEAFF.

The gene calls are TRBV25-1 and TRBJ1-4; 9 bases line up with TRBD1. Germline V gene data show CDR1 as MGHDK and CDR2 as SYGVNS. The CDR3 extends over 19 amino acids. V was clipped by 3 bases and J by 3 bases; unmatched bases: 14. This CDR3 is CASSDRPGSGTGSNEKLFF. Written as DNA, the CDR3 is TGTGCCAGCAGTGACCGACCGGGCTCAGGGACAGGGTCTAATGAAAAACTGTTTTTT.

This clonotype appeared many times. This rearrangement joins TRBV2 to TRBJ2-4; D call uncertain. The CDR3 loop spans 13 amino acids. In germline, CDR1 is SNHLY, CDR2 FYNNEI. V shed 3 bases and J shed 10 bases, with 13 bases lying between them. The CDR3 protein is CASSETHPAIQYF. The CDR3 DNA sequence: TGTGCCAGCAGTGAGACCCACCCAGCTATTCAGTACTTC.

The gene calls are TRBV29-1 and TRBJ2-7; TRBD1 agrees at 12 bases. CDR3 length equals 13 residues. CDR1 is SQVTM and CDR2 is ANQGSEA in the germline V gene. Here the CDR3 DNA reads TGCATCCTCCGGGACAGGGGGCGATACGAGCAGTACTTC. Protein product: CILRDRGRYEQYF.

The chain is built from TRBV24-1 and TRBJ2-7, with TRBD2 matching 15 bases. The germline V gene has CDR1 KGHDR and CDR2 SFDVKD. The CDR3 loop spans 17 amino acids. V lost 0 bases, J lost 6 bases, and 5 bases stayed unmatched. In DNA form, the CDR3 reads TGTGCCACCAGTGATTTGGGACTAGCGGGAGGGCCTCCCGAGCAGTACTTC. This codes for CATSDLGLAGGPPEQYF.

This clonotype was counted at least ten times. This sequence joins TRBV27 and TRBJ1-4, with TRBD1 matching 9 bases. Germline V gives CDR1 MNHEY, CDR2 SMNVEV (reference sequence). V was pared by 6 bases and J by 2 bases, with 1 base of the junction left unmatched. This CDR3 is 14 amino acids long. CDR3 nucleotides: TGTGCCAGCAGAGGGACAGGGACTAATGAAAAACTGTTTTTT. Residues: CASRGTGTNEKLFF.

The genes are TRBV7-9 and TRBJ2-2; D remains unclear. With 1 base removed from V and 4 bases from J, the gap between germline ends came to 7 bases. The CDR3 runs to 14 residues. CDR1 is SEHNR, CDR2 FQNEAQ, per germline (reference sequence). CDR3 sequence: CASSLVATTGELFF. As DNA, the CDR3 is TGTGCCAGCAGCTTAGTGGCAACCACCGGGGAGCTGTTTTTT.

This clonotype was recorded many times. This chain's CDR3 is CSVDRGPISYGYTF. The DNA of the CDR3 is TGCAGCGTTGATAGGGGTCCTATAAGCTATGGCTACACCTTC. The V gene is TRBV29-1, the J gene TRBJ1-2, with a possible D match to TRBD1 (5 bases). The germline V gene has CDR1 SQVTM and CDR2 ANQGSEA. The CDR3 contains 14 residues. V lost 3 bases to trimming and J lost 4 bases, with 15 bases between them.